Listed below are T cell receptor beta chains from one sample, sequenced in a study of control samples from healthy donors and cancer patients. Assay: immunoSEQ multiplex PCR; the TCRdb copy retains only in-frame clones and omits some. Seen here are roughly 370,000 clones, about 93% observed once, and the top ten hold 5% to 7%. Sequenced input: PBMCs. The receptor set was obtained from a man aged 35-49 years with head and neck cancer. The CDR3 runs from the conserved cysteine through the conserved F or W. Each record gives: V gene, D gene, J gene, clone size, CDR3 protein, CDR3 DNA. The D gene is left open where the match is weak. The size of a clone is reported for some rows only, either as once, few or many, or as a class for expanded clones.

TRBV9	TRBD1	TRBJ1-5	few	CASSPSLPGQAPCQPQHF	TGTGCCAGCAGCCCATCCCTCCCGGGACAGGCGCCGTGTCAGCCCCAGCATTTT
TRBV2	-	TRBJ2-7	-	CASKGREQYF	TGTGCCAGCAAAGGCCGCGAGCAGTACTTC
TRBV4-3	-	TRBJ1-1	-	CASSQDPSLNTEAFF	TGCGCCAGCAGCCAAGACCCCAGTTTGAACACTGAAGCTTTCTTT
TRBV11-3	TRBD2	TRBJ2-5	-	CASSLGTSGEETQYF	TGTGCCAGCAGCTTAGGCACTAGCGGGGAAGAGACCCAGTACTTC
TRBV5-6	-	TRBJ1-2	-	CASRRLQTYGYTF	TGTGCCAGCAGGCGTCTGCAGACCTATGGCTACACCTTC
TRBV29-1	TRBD2	TRBJ2-1	-	CSVEELAGPYNEQFF	TGCAGCGTTGAAGAACTAGCGGGGCCCTACAATGAGCAGTTCTTC
TRBV10-3	-	TRBJ1-1	once	CAISESGPTEAFF	TGTGCCATCAGTGAGTCGGGGCCCACTGAAGCTTTCTTT
TRBV15	-	TRBJ1-5	-	CATSRDLSRGGPQHF	TGTGCCACCAGCAGAGATCTCTCTCGGGGAGGGCCCCAGCATTTT
TRBV28	TRBD2	TRBJ2-2	once	CASSPSLLAVNTGELFF	TGTGCCAGCAGCCCAAGCCTCCTAGCGGTCAACACCGGGGAGCTGTTTTTT
TRBV2	TRBD1	TRBJ1-2	once	CASSEGQGAFDGYTF	TGTGCCAGCAGTGAAGGACAGGGGGCCTTTGATGGCTACACCTTC
TRBV18	TRBD2	TRBJ2-1	-	CASSPPGLAGLDYNEQFF	TGTGCCAGCTCACCACCGGGACTAGCGGGCCTAGACTACAATGAGCAGTTCTTC
TRBV5-1	-	TRBJ2-3	-	CASSLVGGRSSTDTQYF	TGCGCCAGCAGCTTGGTTGGGGGGCGGTCTAGCACAGATACGCAGTATTTT
TRBV28	TRBD1	TRBJ1-4	-	CASSFLTGGGEKLFF	TGTGCCAGCAGTTTTCTCACAGGGGGCGGGGAAAAACTGTTTTTT
TRBV14	TRBD1	TRBJ1-2	-	CASSQDRGLWGYTF	TGTGCCAGCAGCCAAGACAGGGGGCTCTGGGGCTACACCTTC
TRBV27	-	TRBJ2-5	-	CASSLDGETQYF	TGTGCCAGCAGTTTAGATGGGGAGACCCAGTACTTC